A selection of T cell receptor beta chains follows, all from one sample in a study of blood T cell repertoires in COVID-19. Data came from immunoSEQ multiplex PCR; TCRdb stores just in-frame clones and leaves some out. Of tens of thousands of clones in the sample, 68% were seen once. Input material: peripheral blood. The receptors were sampled from a woman aged 70-85 years with acute or convalescent COVID-19. The CDR3 runs from the conserved cysteine through the conserved F or W. The order of the fields is D gene, J gene, clone size, V gene, CDR3 protein, CDR3 DNA. A D gene is named only where the DNA matches it firmly. Size is stated for part of the rows, as once, few or many counts, or as a class when the clone is expanded.

TRBD1 | TRBJ1-1 | NA | TRBV7-9 | CASSLATGGGNTEAFF | TGTGCCAGCAGCTTAGCGACAGGGGGCGGGAACACTGAAGCTTTCTTT
NA | TRBJ2-2 | NA | TRBV5-8 | CASSLERTLGELFF | TGTGCCAGCAGCTTGGAGCGGACCCTCGGGGAGCTGTTTTTT
TRBD2 | TRBJ2-7 | few | TRBV7-8 | CASSLDFAGGHYEQYF | TGTGCCAGCAGCTTAGATTTTGCGGGAGGACATTACGAGCAGTACTTC
TRBD2 | TRBJ2-5 | NA | TRBV28 | CASSSRTSGELETQYF | TGTGCCAGCAGTTCCAGGACTAGCGGGGAGTTAGAGACCCAGTACTTC
NA | TRBJ1-2 | few | TRBV28 | CASSLSQGTIGGGYTF | TGTGCCAGCAGTTTATCTCAGGGCACGATAGGGGGTGGCTACACCTTC
NA | TRBJ2-7 | NA | TRBV11-2 | CASSVEGERAYEQYF | TGTGCCAGCAGCGTCGAGGGGGAAAGGGCCTACGAGCAGTACTTC
NA | TRBJ1-1 | NA | TRBV5-6 | CASSLLQGNTEAFF | TGTGCCAGCAGCTTGCTACAGGGCAACACTGAAGCTTTCTTT
TRBD1 | TRBJ1-6 | few | TRBV18 | CASSPGQGNNSPLHF | TGTGCCAGCTCACCGGGACAGGGAAATAATTCACCCCTCCACTTT
NA | TRBJ2-3 | NA | TRBV6-2/TRBV6-3 | CASSWPGQFTDTQYF | TGTGCCAGCAGTTGGCCCGGACAGTTCACAGATACGCAGTATTTT
TRBD1 | TRBJ1-1 | NA | TRBV2 | CASRLTGGNTEAFF | TGTGCCAGCAGGTTGACAGGGGGGAACACTGAAGCTTTCTTT
TRBD1 | TRBJ1-4 | few | TRBV6-5 | CASSYDREVGKLFF | TGTGCCAGCAGTTACGACAGGGAGGTCGGAAAACTGTTTTTT
NA | TRBJ2-1 | NA | TRBV25-1 | CASSEWTGSIQTSEQFF | TGTGCCAGCAGTGAGTGGACCGGGAGTATCCAAACCAGTGAGCAGTTCTTC
NA | TRBJ1-5 | few | TRBV10-2 | CASSVGGGNQPQHF | TGCGCCAGCAGTGTCGGGGGAGGGAATCAGCCCCAGCATTTT
NA | TRBJ1-3 | NA | TRBV11-2 | CASSSYGGRHGNTIYF | TGTGCCAGCAGCTCCTACGGGGGGCGACATGGAAACACCATATATTTT
TRBD1 | TRBJ1-1 | NA | TRBV5-5 | CASRGQGHTEAFF | TGTGCCAGCAGGGGACAGGGGCACACTGAAGCTTTCTTT
TRBD1 | TRBJ2-1 | NA | TRBV6-5 | CASSRQGWREQFF | TGTGCCAGCAGCAGACAGGGGTGGCGTGAGCAGTTCTTC
TRBD1 | TRBJ2-7 | many | TRBV9 | CASSAGTAYEQYF | TGTGCCAGCAGCGCCGGGACAGCCTACGAGCAGTACTTC
NA | TRBJ2-3 | NA | TRBV6-2/TRBV6-3 | CASSTPSGITQYF | TGTGCCAGCAGTACCCCATCCGGGATTACGCAGTATTTT
TRBD2 | TRBJ2-3 | NA | TRBV2 | CASSGGAAGAGTDTQYF | TGTGCCAGCAGTGGCGGGGCGGCGGGAGCGGGTACAGATACGCAGTATTTT
TRBD1 | TRBJ1-4 | NA | TRBV5-1 | CASRTGARGEKLFF | TGCGCCAGCAGGACAGGGGCTCGGGGAGAAAAACTGTTTTTT
NA | TRBJ2-2 | few | TRBV12-3/TRBV12-4 | CASSRSAGELFF | TGTGCCAGCAGTAGGAGTGCCGGGGAGCTGTTTTTT
NA | TRBJ2-7 | NA | TRBV2 | CASSSGQPGSYEQYF | TGTGCCAGCAGTTCCGGGCAACCCGGGAGCTATGAGCAGTACTTC
NA | TRBJ2-7 | NA | TRBV6-6 | CASRFEESEQYF | TGTGCCAGCAGGTTCGAGGAGAGCGAGCAGTACTTC
TRBD2 | TRBJ2-1 | NA | TRBV24-1 | CATSEKSRGLGVHEQFF | TGTGCCACCAGTGAGAAGTCCCGGGGACTAGGGGTCCATGAGCAGTTCTTC
NA | TRBJ2-4 | NA | TRBV19 | CASSIGLVGPFPVPLAKNIQYF | TGTGCCAGTAGTATAGGCCTAGTGGGTCCCTTCCCAGTACCACTAGCCAAAAACATTCAGTACTTC
TRBD1 | TRBJ2-1 | NA | TRBV5-5 | CASSRLVGQGKDEQFF | TGTGCCAGCAGCCGATTGGTGGGACAGGGTAAAGATGAGCAGTTCTTC
NA | TRBJ1-4 | once | TRBV27 | CASSSNRATNEKLFF | TGTGCCAGCAGTTCCAACAGAGCAACTAATGAAAAACTGTTTTTT
NA | TRBJ1-1 | NA | TRBV12-3/TRBV12-4 | CASMGQRNTEAFF | TGTGCCAGCATGGGACAAAGGAACACTGAAGCTTTCTTT
NA | TRBJ2-2 | NA | TRBV21-1 | CASEGRLEVGELFF | TGTGCCAGCGAGGGTAGGCTAGAAGTCGGGGAGCTGTTTTTT
NA | TRBJ2-5 | once | TRBV5-6 | CASSPQGSRETQYF | TGTGCCAGCAGCCCGCAGGGGAGTCGCGAGACCCAGTACTTC
NA | TRBJ1-1 | NA | TRBV30 | CAWSVPAEVSEAFF | TGTGCCTGGAGTGTACCGGCGGAGGTCTCTGAAGCTTTCTTT
NA | TRBJ2-7 | few | TRBV7-9 | CASSFSGSPYEQYF | TGTGCCAGCAGCTTTTCAGGGTCCCCCTACGAGCAGTACTTC
TRBD1 | TRBJ2-1 | NA | TRBV7-9 | CASTTGTGGYHEQFF | TGTGCCAGTACCACCGGGACAGGGGGCTATCATGAGCAGTTCTTC
NA | TRBJ2-3 | NA | TRBV20-1 | CSASLDTQYF | TGCAGTGCTTCCCTGGATACGCAGTATTTT
TRBD1 | TRBJ2-1 | few | TRBV6-5 | CATLSTGAYNEQFF | TGTGCCACCCTCTCGACAGGGGCCTACAATGAGCAGTTCTTC
NA | TRBJ1-5 | NA | TRBV28 | CASSLLQGSNQPQHF | TGTGCCAGCAGTTTGTTACAGGGTAGCAATCAGCCCCAGCATTTT
TRBD1 | TRBJ1-1 | many | TRBV5-4 | CASSYRGTEAFF | TGTGCCAGCAGCTACAGGGGGACTGAAGCTTTCTTT
NA | TRBJ2-5 | NA | TRBV28 | CASSLTGETQYF | TGTGCCAGCAGTTTGACAGGAGAGACCCAGTACTTC
NA | TRBJ1-5 | NA | TRBV6-6 | CASSSDRGQPQHF | TGTGCCAGCAGTTCGGACAGAGGACAGCCCCAGCATTTT
NA | TRBJ1-2 | NA | TRBV28 | CASSFSVPGAPLGGYTF | TGTGCCAGCAGTTTTTCGGTGCCAGGGGCCCCATTGGGGGGCTACACCTTC
NA | TRBJ1-1 | NA | TRBV15 | CATSSLLGHKAFF | TGTGCCACCAGCTCTCTTTTGGGCCATAAAGCTTTCTTT
NA | TRBJ1-1 | NA | TRBV18 | CASSPGQNTEAFF | TGTGCCAGCTCACCGGGACAAAACACTGAAGCTTTCTTT
TRBD2 | TRBJ2-7 | NA | TRBV6-2/TRBV6-3 | CASSYVPSGSPYSYEQYF | TGTGCCAGCAGTTACGTCCCTAGCGGGAGCCCTTACTCCTACGAGCAGTACTTC
NA | TRBJ2-5 | NA | TRBV5-1 | CASSLEFGGQETQYF | TGCGCCAGCAGCTTGGAGTTCGGGGGCCAAGAGACCCAGTACTTC